This T cell receptor (beta chain) appears in the sequencing data of a study of Tregs in tolerant kidney transplant recipients. The repertoire was sequenced with immunoSEQ multiplex PCR; TCRdb's copy has only in-frame clones and lacks some. The sample carries 40,000 to 50,000 clones, approximately 89% recorded once. This clone was counted only a few times. The nonmyeloablative bone marrow transplants came from related graft donors, with transient mixed chimerism. The CDR3 extends over 16 amino acids. Germline CDR1 LGHNA, CDR2 YSLEER. The junction had 5 bases not matched to a gene; V was cut back by 2 bases and J by 4 bases.

Specimen: CD8+ T cells from blood (PBMCs), collected 12 months after the transplant. V usage is TRBV4-3 and J usage is TRBJ2-7, with 13 bases fitting TRBD2. The TCR originated in a human patient who received a combined kidney and bone marrow transplant. Some T cells may be provided by the graft donor. The CDR3 region has the DNA TGCGCCAGCAGCCAATCCACTAGCGGGAGGGCGTACGAGCAGTACTTC. It translates to CASSQSTSGRAYEQYF.